This T cell receptor (beta chain) was identified in a study of blood T cells in healthy people across ages. A J-beta primer mix and a sample-barcoded 5' primer were used in a second PCR of roughly 7 to 12 cycles. The template-switch adaptor was a 5' adaptor with 12 random nucleotides. It tagged each cDNA molecule. TCRdb re-analysed the 5' RACE reads in MiXCR, keeping a single row per CDR3 protein. The sample records 1.2 million to 1.5 million distinct CDR3 sequences, around 55% being singletons. On this clonotype itself: Antigen unknown.

The V gene end was trimmed by 6 bases and the J gene end by 2 bases; junction bases not matched to a gene: 9. The CDR3 totals 16 residues. Germline CDR1 reads MNHEY; CDR2 reads SVGAGI. Study-level points and caveats: Estimates of total diversity, which came from one million sequenced T cells, were considered to be underestimates.

This clonotype was obtained from a man between 18 and 35 years old in good health. The chain uses TRBV6-5 and TRBJ2-2, with TRBD1 matching over 7 bases. The specimen sequenced was blood. CDR3 in DNA: TGTGCCAGCAGCCCGGTAACAGGGGTTAACACCGGGGAGCTGTTTTTT. Protein product: CASSPVTGVNTGELFF.